This T cell receptor (beta chain) was captured in a study of T cells after yellow fever vaccination. General study findings and limits: A minor fraction of clonotypes spanned both CD4 and CD8 compartments. Though it reached lower strength, the secondary response hit its peak faster, day 5 versus 15. Abundant bulk-population clonotypes could contaminate the FACS-sorted repertoires.

TCRdb ran MiXCR on the 5' RACE reads and lists one entry per CDR3 protein. The table has around 400,000 distinct CDR3 sequences, around 10% seen once. This clonotype showed up just a few times. Its antigen is unknown. The V gene lost 7 bases and the J gene lost 5 bases, with 14 bases spanning the gap. This CDR3 is 13 amino acids long. The germline gives CDR1 MDHEN, CDR2 SYDVKM. Sequencing was performed on PBMCs, taken on the day of the first yellow fever vaccination. The chain is built from TRBV28 and TRBJ2-5; D unresolved. This clonotype was obtained from a man between 18 and 29 years old who received the YFV17D yellow fever vaccine. CDR3 region: CASTPTVVETQYF. The CDR3 DNA is TGTGCCAGCACCCCTACAGTAGTGGAGACCCAGTACTTC. Drawing the rest from reference TRBV28 and TRBJ2-5, the complete variable domain is DVKVTQSSRYLVKRTGEKVFLECVQDMDHENMFWYRQDPGLGLRLIYFSYDVKMKEKGDIPEGYSVSREKKERFSLILESASTNQTSMYLCASTPTVVETQYFGPGTRLLVL.